The 23 T cell receptor beta chains presented below share a single source sample, sequenced in a study of shared clonotypes between healthy human individuals. As defined, naive CD8 cells were CD45RO-negative and positively selected for CCR7, with terminally differentiated effector memory CD45RA+ cells excluded. Sequencing used immunoSEQ multiplex PCR; TCRdb keeps in-frame clones, though not all of them. Found here are hundreds of thousands of clones, 92% of them singletons; the top ten hold 20% to 25%. Sequencing was performed on naive CD8+ T cells sorted from blood. The receptors come from a man aged 30-40 years in good health.

The rearrangement uses TRBV27 and TRBJ2-1; D unresolved. Germline values: CDR1 MNHEY, CDR2 SMNVEV (reference sequence). Between the trimmed V and J ends, which lost 3 bases and 9 bases, there was a span of 15 bases. CDR3 length: 14 amino acids. For the CDR3, the DNA is TGTGCCAGCAGTTTGGTGGGAACCTTAGTTGAGCAGTTCTTC. Residues: CASSLVGTLVEQFF.

The chain combines TRBV7-9 with TRBJ1-4; 8 nucleotides match TRBD1. The CDR3 runs 17 residues. CDR1 is SEHNR and CDR2 is FQNEAQ in the germline V gene (reference sequence). The ends lost 5 bases at V and 7 bases at J; junction bases unmatched: 15. CDR3 nucleotide sequence: TGTGCCAGCAGCCCCGGGACAGGTAGACTCGGCGGTGAAAAACTGTTTTTT. Translated: CASSPGTGRLGGEKLFF.

V gene TRBV27 combines with J gene TRBJ2-7, with 14 bases identical to TRBD2. The germline V gene has CDR1 MNHEY and CDR2 SMNVEV (reference sequence). The CDR3 consists of 14 residues. The V and J ends lost 4 bases and 8 bases, in that order; junction bases with no gene match: 4. CDR3 DNA: TGTGCCAGCAGTTCCGGGACTAGCGGGAGACAGCAGTACTTC. Encoded protein: CASSSGTSGRQQYF.

The chain carries TRBV14 and TRBJ2-7; 8 bases match TRBD2. V was pared by 4 bases and J by 2 bases, with 7 bases of the junction left unmatched. CDR3 size: 15 residues. The germline gives CDR1 SGHDN, CDR2 FVKESK. The CDR3 nucleotides read TGTGCCAGCAGCCCAGGGCGGGAGGACGCCTACGAGCAGTACTTC. Protein sequence: CASSPGREDAYEQYF.

CDR3 in amino acids: CASRKYGRGGLAGGLTGELFF. The CDR3 nucleotides read TGTGCCAGCAGGAAATACGGTCGGGGTGGACTAGCGGGAGGTCTCACCGGGGAGCTGTTTTTT. The chain combines TRBV7-8 with TRBJ2-2; 14 bases align to TRBD2. Looked up from germline, CDR1 is SGHVS and CDR2 is FQNEAQ. The CDR3 loop spans 21 amino acids. After removal of 6 bases from V and 4 bases from J, the junction contained 19 bases not matched to a gene.

The chain uses TRBV4-1 and TRBJ2-7; 7 positions match TRBD2. J lost 0 bases, V lost 1 base, and 9 bases had no gene match. Germline CDR1 reads MGHRA; CDR2 reads YSYEKL. This CDR3 spans 17 amino acids. The CDR3 bases are TGCGCCAGCAGCCAAGTCTGGCTAGCGGACAACTCCTACGAGCAGTACTTC. Encoded protein: CASSQVWLADNSYEQYF.

The rearrangement uses TRBV9 and TRBJ1-1; D gene uncertain. V was clipped by 0 bases and J by 5 bases, with 8 bases between them. Germline loops: CDR1 SGDLS, CDR2 YYNGEE. The CDR3 totals 13 residues. The CDR3 protein is CASSVGVATEAFF. CDR3 bases: TGTGCCAGCAGCGTAGGGGTGGCGACTGAAGCTTTCTTT.

The chain links TRBV4-3 to TRBJ2-5; D uncertain. Germline loops: CDR1 LGHNA, CDR2 YSLEER. V dropped 2 bases and J dropped 4 bases, with 8 bases sitting between them. The length of the CDR3 is 13 residues. The CDR3 spells CASSQSLGETQYF. The CDR3 DNA is TGCGCCAGCAGCCAATCGCTGGGAGAGACCCAGTACTTC.

The chain couples TRBV7-9 to TRBJ2-7; 8 bases line up with TRBD1. The CDR3 is 13 amino acids. Looked up from germline, CDR1 is SEHNR and CDR2 is FQNEAQ (reference sequence). Trimming took 4 bases from V and 6 from J; bases not matched to a gene: 5. This chain's CDR3 is CASSYGQGVEQYF. As DNA, the CDR3 is TGTGCCAGCAGCTATGGACAGGGTGTCGAGCAGTACTTC.

The rearrangement joins TRBV2 to TRBJ2-1; maybe TRBD2 (6 bases). CDR3 size: 15 residues. CDR1 is SNHLY and CDR2 is FYNNEI in the germline V gene. V was pared by 1 base and J by 4 bases, with 11 bases between. The CDR3 DNA is TGTGCCAGCAGTGAAGAGGACTACCGGTACAATGAGCAGTTCTTC. The encoded protein is CASSEEDYRYNEQFF.

The chain employs TRBV2 and TRBJ2-1, with 8 bases fitting TRBD1. CDR1 and CDR2 from the germline V gene are SNHLY and FYNNEI. V shed 6 bases and J 6 bases; nucleotides not matched to a gene: 1. The CDR3 consists of 12 residues. CDR3 DNA sequence: TGTGCCAGCAGGGGACAGGTCAATGAGCAGTTCTTC. The encoded protein is CASRGQVNEQFF.

Only one count was recorded for this clone. J is TRBJ2-2 and V is TRBV18, with 10 bases identical to TRBD1. This CDR3 comprises 17 residues. Trimming removed 4 bases from V and 5 bases from J; junction bases left unmatched: 10. CDR1 KGHSH and CDR2 LQKENI come from the germline V gene. CDR3: CASSLTPGQGLTGELFF. In DNA, the CDR3 is TGTGCCAGCTCACTGACTCCGGGACAGGGGTTGACCGGGGAGCTGTTTTTT.

The V gene is TRBV9, the J gene TRBJ2-5; 9 bases fit TRBD2. Germline-derived CDR1 and CDR2 are SGDLS and YYNGEE. The length of the CDR3 is 16 residues. V shed 0 bases and J 5 bases; nucleotides not matched to a gene: 8. CDR3 loop: CASSVATSGSKETQYF. CDR3 DNA: TGTGCCAGCAGCGTAGCAACTAGCGGGTCTAAGGAGACCCAGTACTTC.

This clone was detected only a few times. The chain has TRBV6-5 and TRBJ2-7; 8 positions match TRBD2. This CDR3 has 14 amino acids. CDR1 is MNHEY and CDR2 is SVGAGI in the germline V gene. The J segment lost 3 bases and the V segment lost 4 bases, leaving 5 bases of the junction unmatched. The CDR3 is CASSWGLGGYEQYF. CDR3 sequence (DNA): TGTGCCAGCAGTTGGGGACTAGGCGGCTACGAGCAGTACTTC.

In DNA, the CDR3 is TGTGCCAGCTCACCACCCCGGACAGGGGACCGCTACGAGCAGTACTTC. It codes for CASSPPRTGDRYEQYF. The rearrangement joins TRBV18 to TRBJ2-7, with TRBD1 matching 9 bases. The V gene end was trimmed by 0 bases and the J gene end by 3 bases; junction bases not matched to a gene: 6. This CDR3 comprises 16 residues. The V gene's germline CDR1 is KGHSH and CDR2 LQKENI.

V gene TRBV7-6 combines with J gene TRBJ2-7; D is uncertain. CDR3 length: 13 residues. Germline CDR1 and CDR2: SGHVS and FNYEAQ. Trimming took 4 bases from V and 3 from J, leaving 10 bases between them. CDR3: CASSSRPFYEQYF. In nucleotides, the CDR3 is TGTGCCAGCAGCTCTAGACCTTTCTACGAGCAGTACTTC.

The chain is built from TRBV7-2 and TRBJ2-1; D gene unclear. This CDR3 region has 13 residues. The germline V gene encodes CDR1 SGHTA and CDR2 FQGNSA. Deletions cut 2 bases from V and 3 bases from J, with 5 bases between. CDR3 bases: TGTGCCAGCAGCTTATCGGACTACAATGAGCAGTTCTTC. Its translation is CASSLSDYNEQFF. Looking up the rest from reference TRBV7-2 and TRBJ2-1 gives the full variable domain: GAGVSQSPSNKVTEKGKDVELRCDPISGHTALYWYRQSLGQGLEFLIYFQGNSAPDKSGLPSDRFSAERTGGSVSTLTIQRTQQEDSAVYLCASSLSDYNEQFFGPGTRLTVL.

Turning to this clone: The sample has other DNA sequences that encode this CDR3 too. The V and J genes are TRBV11-2 and TRBJ2-7; unclear D gene. The CDR3 runs to 13 residues. Trimming removed 4 bases at V and 0 bases at J, with 7 bases between. Germline assignment: CDR1 SGHAT and CDR2 FQNNGV. CDR3 protein: CASSSRSSYEQYF. The CDR3 DNA is TGTGCCAGCAGCTCCAGGAGCTCCTACGAGCAGTACTTC.

This chain uses TRBV5-6 with TRBJ1-3, with unresolved D. Germline CDR1 SGHDT, CDR2 YYEEEE. The CDR3 loop spans 14 amino acids. Trimming took off 3 bases at V and 2 bases at J, with 9 bases between the two ends. The CDR3 DNA is TGTGCCAGCAGCTCGACTGATACTGGAAACACCATATATTTT. This encodes CASSSTDTGNTIYF.

Turning to this clone: Other DNA sequences within the sample encode an identical CDR3. The V gene is TRBV7-9, the J gene TRBJ2-7; no clear D. In germline, CDR1 is SEHNR, CDR2 FQNEAQ (reference sequence). V dropped 4 bases and J dropped 1 base, with 8 bases sitting between them. The CDR3 is 13 amino acids. The CDR3 region has the DNA TGTGCCAGCAGCTACGGACCGTCCTACGAGCAGTACTTC. Translation: CASSYGPSYEQYF.

This sequence joins TRBV7-9 and TRBJ1-1; no clear D. Trimming took off 5 bases at V and 4 bases at J, with 11 bases between the two ends. The length of the CDR3 is 13 residues. CDR1 is SEHNR and CDR2 is FQNEAQ in the germline V gene (reference sequence). The CDR3 bases are TGTGCCAGCAGCCCTACGAGTGGCACTGAAGCTTTCTTT. This encodes CASSPTSGTEAFF.

V gene TRBV7-6 combines with J gene TRBJ2-7, with D hard to call. CDR1 is SGHVS and CDR2 is FNYEAQ in the germline V gene. The V gene lost 1 base and the J gene lost 6 bases, with 7 bases spanning the gap. The CDR3 extends over 12 amino acids. The CDR3 loop reads CASSLVSGEQYF. CDR3 nucleotides: TGTGCCAGCAGCTTAGTGTCAGGCGAGCAGTACTTC.

The chain combines TRBV10-1 with TRBJ2-7, with 10 bases aligning to TRBD2. From germline, CDR1 is WNHNN and CDR2 SYGVQD (reference sequence). Trimming at V came to 2 bases and at J to 5 bases, leaving 6 bases not matched to a gene. The CDR3 extends over 15 amino acids. CDR3 sequence: CASSEISGRIDEQYF. CDR3 sequence (DNA): TGCGCCAGCAGTGAGATTAGCGGGAGGATCGACGAGCAGTACTTC.